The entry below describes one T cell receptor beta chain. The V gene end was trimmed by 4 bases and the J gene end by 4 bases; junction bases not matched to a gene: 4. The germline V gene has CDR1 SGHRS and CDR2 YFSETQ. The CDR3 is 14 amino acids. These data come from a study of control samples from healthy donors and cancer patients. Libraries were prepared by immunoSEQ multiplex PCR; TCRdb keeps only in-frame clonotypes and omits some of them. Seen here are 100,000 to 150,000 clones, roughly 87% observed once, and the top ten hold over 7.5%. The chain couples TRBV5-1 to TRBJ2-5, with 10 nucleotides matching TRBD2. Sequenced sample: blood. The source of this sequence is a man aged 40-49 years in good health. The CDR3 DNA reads TGCGCCAGCAGCGGAAGCGGGGGGGCAGAGACCCAGTACTTC. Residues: CASSGSGGAETQYF. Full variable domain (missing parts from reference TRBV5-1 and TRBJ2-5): KAGVTQTPRYLIKTRGQQVTLSCSPISGHRSVSWYQQTPGQGLQFLFEYFSETQRNKGNFPGRFSGRQFSNSRSEMNVSTLELGDSALYLCASSGSGGAETQYFGPGTRLLVL.